This T cell receptor beta chain was profiled in a study of cytomegalovirus exposure and HLA in healthy donors. The study, taken as a whole, reports: Within an earlier analysis, most TCR beta V segments proved productive either about 87% or about 30% of the time. Common viral pathogens (according to a later analysis) appeared linked to several of the most significant clusters. Among TCR beta chains, those listed as cytomegalovirus-associated numbered around 180. In a later analysis, around 18,000 TCR beta sequences were associated with HLA alleles at 0.05 false discovery rate.

There are 13 residues in the CDR3. Trimming shortened V by 0 bases and J by 8 bases, and 8 bases separated the two germline ends. Germline V gene data show CDR1 as SGHTS and CDR2 as YDEGEE. A multiplex PCR was run with 60 Vbeta primers and 13 Jbeta primers. The table came from immunoSEQ multiplex PCR; TCRdb's copy has only in-frame clones and leaves some out. The sample includes some 120,000 clones, 80% to 85% of them seen just once. On this clone: The target antigen is unknown.

The chain joins TRBV5-8 to TRBJ1-4; D remains ambiguous. The sample comprised PBMCs. The source of this sequence is a man aged 25 to 45 in good health and CMV-seropositive. The CDR3 protein is CASSLVRREKLFF. The DNA of the CDR3 is TGTGCCAGCAGCTTGGTTCGGCGGGAAAAACTGTTTTTT. Variable domain in full (rest from reference TRBV5-8 and TRBJ1-4): EAGVTQSPTHLIKTRGQQATLRCSPISGHTSVYWYQQALGLGLQFLLWYDEGEERNRGNFPPRFSGRQFPNYSSELNVNALELEDSALYLCASSLVRREKLFFGSGTQLSVL.